This TCR beta chain was documented in a study of blood T cell repertoires in COVID-19. On the study more broadly: Samples of COVID-19 (acute and convalescent) were obtained from the United States, Italy and Spain. Sources were T cells, B-cell-depleted T cells, or PBMCs; the material itself was cDNA or gDNA.

With 10 bases clipped from V and 7 bases from J, the junction kept 7 bases outside the gene matches. The CDR3 length is 13 residues. Germline CDR1 SNHLY, CDR2 FYNNEI. Measured with immunoSEQ multiplex PCR; TCRdb has only the in-frame clones, and not every one. The data contain around 230,000 clones, roughly four fifths of them seen just once; the ten biggest clones take up around 9.9%. The gene calls are TRBV2 and TRBJ1-6; 7 positions match TRBD1. The material sequenced was peripheral blood. The TCR was taken from a woman aged 80 or over with acute or convalescent COVID-19. DNA of the CDR3: TGTGCCACCAGGGGGAGTTGGAATTCACCCCTCCACTTT. It translates to CATRGSWNSPLHF.